This TCR beta chain was recorded in a study of response to subunit inactivated influenza vaccine. CDR3 length equals 14 residues. Germline assignment: CDR1 SGHVS and CDR2 FQNEAQ. V lost 5 bases and J 7 bases, leaving 14 bases between the germline ends. Study-wide results and caveats: After each seasonal influenza vaccination, few new T cells are recruited, the authors suggested.

TCRdb reprocessed the RT-PCR reads via MiXCR and lists one record per CDR3 protein. The sample records around 580,000 distinct CDR3 sequences, 12% to 15% being singletons. This clonotype turned up a few times. Its antigen is not known. This clonotype was sampled from a man aged 50 or older who received an inactivated influenza vaccine. The chain uses TRBV7-8 and TRBJ1-4; D might be TRBD1 (5 bases). The material was PBMCs from blood, obtained 11 to 12 days after vaccination. The CDR3 spells CASSPGTSLEKLFF. The CDR3 region has the DNA TGTGCCAGCAGCCCAGGGACCTCTCTTGAAAAACTGTTTTTT.